This entry lists 11 T cell receptor beta chains sequenced from one sample in a study of OX40 agonist ivuxolimab in advanced cancers. This table comes from immunoSEQ multiplex PCR, and its TCRdb copy is limited to in-frame clones, with some not included. Counted here are more than 95,000 clones, about 91% occurring once; the ten biggest clones make up around 0.3%. The input for sequencing was CD4+ or CD8+ T cells sorted from blood, taken in a trial of the OX40 agonist ivuxolimab. Receptors originate from an adult with an advanced solid tumor such as melanoma, head and neck, liver or kidney cancer.

The chain carries TRBV28 and TRBJ2-2, with TRBD2 matching 7 bases. Germline V gene sequence: CDR1 MDHEN, CDR2 SYDVKM. The CDR3 length is 16 residues. The V gene end was trimmed by 6 bases and the J gene end by 1 base; junction bases not matched to a gene: 8. CDR3 DNA: TGTGCCAGCAGAAGCCCGGCTAGCGGGAACACCGGGGAGCTGTTTTTT. This codes for CASRSPASGNTGELFF.

The CDR3 region has the DNA TGCAGCGTCAACCCCGGGGGTGGGGAGACCCAGTACTTC. Encoded protein: CSVNPGGGETQYF. The chain links TRBV29-1 to TRBJ2-5; perhaps TRBD2 as D (6 bases). The CDR3 totals 13 residues. From germline, CDR1 is SQVTM and CDR2 ANQGSEA. Trimming took 6 bases from V and 5 from J, leaving 16 bases between them.

The chain has TRBV7-2 and TRBJ1-2, with TRBD1 identical over 9 bases. Germline CDR1 SGHTA, CDR2 FQGNSA. V shed 5 bases, J shed 7 bases, and the junction held 5 bases outside the gene matches. The CDR3 has 13 amino acids. The CDR3 loop reads CASSPQGAGGYTF. The CDR3 region has the DNA TGTGCCAGCAGCCCACAGGGGGCCGGTGGCTACACCTTC.

The gene calls are TRBV28 and TRBJ2-1; D not resolved. V dropped 6 bases and J dropped 10 bases, with 13 bases sitting between them. The CDR3 has 12 residues. The germline CDR1 and CDR2 sequences are MDHEN and SYDVKM. The CDR3, as DNA: TGTGCCAGCAGCCCCTCCCGACGGGAGCAGTTCTTC. Protein product: CASSPSRREQFF. The entire variable domain, with the rest obtained from reference TRBV28 and TRBJ2-1, is as follows: DVKVTQSSRYLVKRTGEKVFLECVQDMDHENMFWYRQDPGLGLRLIYFSYDVKMKEKGDIPEGYSVSREKKERFSLILESASTNQTSMYLCASSPSRREQFFGPGTRLTVL.

In its sample, this clone was seen a few times. This chain uses TRBV7-9 with TRBJ2-2, with TRBD2 identical over 7 bases. J gave up 5 bases and V 2 bases, and 8 bases lay outside the gene matches. Germline CDR1 reads SEHNR; CDR2 reads FQNEAQ (reference sequence). The CDR3 loop spans 16 amino acids. The CDR3 DNA follows: TGTGCCAGCAGCTTATCCTCCCCTAGCGGAACCGGGGAGCTGTTTTTT. Protein: CASSLSSPSGTGELFF.

This sequence joins TRBV19 and TRBJ1-4; a weak D match, TRBD1 (5 bases). The CDR3 has 16 residues. Germline V gene data show CDR1 as LNHDA and CDR2 as SQIVND (reference sequence). V was shortened by 3 bases and J by 4 bases, with 15 bases between the two germline ends. CDR3 nucleotide sequence: TGTGCCAGTAGTATCATTACGACAGCCATTAATGAAAAACTGTTTTTT. This encodes CASSIITTAINEKLFF. The complete variable domain, with remaining parts taken from reference TRBV19 and TRBJ1-4, reads DGGITQSPKYLFRKEGQNVTLSCEQNLNHDAMYWYRQDPGQGLRLIYYSQIVNDFQKGDIAEGYSVSREKKESFPLTVTSAQKNPTAFYLCASSIITTAINEKLFFGSGTQLSVL.

The V and J genes are TRBV18 and TRBJ2-5; maybe TRBD2 (5 bases). The DNA end lines up better with TRBJ2-7; the J call may be wrong. Germline V CDR1 and CDR2: KGHSH, LQKENI. The CDR3 runs to 14 residues. CDR3 amino acids: CASSPTEGRYEQYF. As DNA, the CDR3 is TGTGCCAGCTCACCTACAGAGGGTCGCTACGAGCAGTACTTC.

With respect to this clone: Other DNA sequences in this specimen translate into the identical CDR3. The chain links TRBV5-1 to TRBJ2-7; tentative D call: TRBD1 (7 bases). The CDR3 length is 15 residues. The germline V gene has CDR1 SGHRS and CDR2 YFSETQ. With 0 bases removed from V and 6 bases from J, the gap between germline ends came to 16 bases. The CDR3 sequence is CASSLGQGGWAEQYF. The CDR3 nucleotides read TGCGCCAGCAGCTTGGGGCAGGGGGGTTGGGCCGAGCAGTACTTC.

The chain has TRBV4-2 and TRBJ2-5; 8 bases align to TRBD2. The trim removed 3 bases at V and 2 bases at J, leaving 2 bases unmatched. The CDR3 is 14 amino acids. CDR1 and CDR2 (germline): LGHNA, YNFKEQ. CDR3 in amino acids: CASSHTSGQETQYF. CDR3 nucleotide sequence: TGTGCCAGCAGCCATACTAGCGGACAAGAGACCCAGTACTTC.

This chain links TRBV6-1 with TRBJ2-7; 7 nucleotides match TRBD2. This CDR3 is built from 14 residues. With 8 bases clipped from V and 1 base from J, the junction kept 8 bases outside the gene matches. Germline CDR1 MNHNS, CDR2 SASEGT. CDR3 amino acids: CASSREGLSYEQYF. CDR3 DNA: TGTGCCAGCTCGAGGGAGGGCCTGTCCTACGAGCAGTACTTC.

The J gene is TRBJ2-3, the V gene TRBV15; D is uncertain. Trimming cost V 3 bases and J 10 bases, with 20 bases left between them. CDR3 length: 15 residues. Germline CDR1 LNHNV, CDR2 YYDKDF (reference sequence). Written as DNA, the CDR3 is TGTGCCACCAGCAGCTTTTTTGCTAACCCCCTTGCGCAGTATTTT. Its translation: CATSSFFANPLAQYF.